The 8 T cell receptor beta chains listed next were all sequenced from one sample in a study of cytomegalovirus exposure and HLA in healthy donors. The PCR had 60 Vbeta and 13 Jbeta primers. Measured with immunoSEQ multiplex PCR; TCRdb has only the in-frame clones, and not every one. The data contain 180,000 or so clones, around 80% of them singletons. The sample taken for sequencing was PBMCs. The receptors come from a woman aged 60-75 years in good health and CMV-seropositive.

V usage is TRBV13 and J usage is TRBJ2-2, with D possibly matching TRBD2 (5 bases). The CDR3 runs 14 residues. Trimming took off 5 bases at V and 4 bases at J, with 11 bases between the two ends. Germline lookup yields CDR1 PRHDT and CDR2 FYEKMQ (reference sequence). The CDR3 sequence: CASSPSPVTGELFF. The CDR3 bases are TGTGCCAGCAGCCCTAGCCCGGTCACCGGGGAGCTGTTTTTT. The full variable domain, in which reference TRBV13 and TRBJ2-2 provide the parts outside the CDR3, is AAGVIQSPRHLIKEKRETATLKCYPIPRHDTVYWYQQGPGQDPQFLISFYEKMQSDKGSIPDRFSAQQFSDYHSELNMSSLELGDSALYFCASSPSPVTGELFFGEGSRLTVL.

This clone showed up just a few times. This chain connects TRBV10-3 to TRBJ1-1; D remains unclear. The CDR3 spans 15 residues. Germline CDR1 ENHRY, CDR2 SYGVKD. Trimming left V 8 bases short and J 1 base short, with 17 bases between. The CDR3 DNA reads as TGTGCCATCCTCAACCCGGGAAGGGAGAACACTGAAGCTTTCTTT. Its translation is CAILNPGRENTEAFF.

CDR3 protein: CASSDGLAGYFNEQFF. For the CDR3, the DNA is TGTGCCAGTAGCGATGGACTAGCGGGGTACTTCAATGAGCAGTTCTTC. The chain has TRBV19 and TRBJ2-1; 12 bases are a match to TRBD2. V lost 6 bases and J lost 6; bases outside the gene matches: 9. CDR1 and CDR2 (germline): LNHDA, SQIVND (reference sequence). The CDR3 is 16 residues long.

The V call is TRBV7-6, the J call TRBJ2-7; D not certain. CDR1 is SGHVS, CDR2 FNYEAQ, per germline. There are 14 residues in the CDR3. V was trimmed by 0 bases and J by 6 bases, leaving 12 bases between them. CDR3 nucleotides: TGTGCCAGCAGCTTAGCAAAATTATCGGGCGAGCAGTACTTC. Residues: CASSLAKLSGEQYF.

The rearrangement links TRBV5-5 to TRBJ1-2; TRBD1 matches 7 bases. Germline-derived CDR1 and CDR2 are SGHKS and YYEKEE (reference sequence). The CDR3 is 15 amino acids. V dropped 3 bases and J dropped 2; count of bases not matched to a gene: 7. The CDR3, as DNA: TGTGCCAGCAGCTCGGGACAGCAGATCAACTATGGCTACACCTTC. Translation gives CASSSGQQINYGYTF.

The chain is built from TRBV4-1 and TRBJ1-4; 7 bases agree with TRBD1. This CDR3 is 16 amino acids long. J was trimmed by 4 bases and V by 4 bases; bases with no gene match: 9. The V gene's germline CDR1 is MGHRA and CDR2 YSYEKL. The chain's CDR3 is CASSLPSGTVNEKLFF. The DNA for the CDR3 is TGCGCCAGCAGCCTTCCTTCCGGGACAGTTAATGAAAAACTGTTTTTT.

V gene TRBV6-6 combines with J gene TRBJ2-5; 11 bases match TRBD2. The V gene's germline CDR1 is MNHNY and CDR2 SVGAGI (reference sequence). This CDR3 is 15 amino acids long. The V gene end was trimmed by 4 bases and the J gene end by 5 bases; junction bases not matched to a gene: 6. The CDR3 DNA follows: TGTGCCAGCAGTTCCGGACTAGCGGGCAGGGAGACCCAGTACTTC. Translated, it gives CASSSGLAGRETQYF.

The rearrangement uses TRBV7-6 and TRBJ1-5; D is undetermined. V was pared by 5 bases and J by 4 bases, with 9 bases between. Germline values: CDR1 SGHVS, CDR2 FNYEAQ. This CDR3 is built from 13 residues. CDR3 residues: CASSAHGNQPQHF. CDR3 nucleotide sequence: TGTGCCAGCAGCGCCCACGGGAATCAGCCCCAGCATTTT.